Sequencing of this T cell receptor beta chain was carried out in a study of blood T cell repertoires in COVID-19. Study-level background: The United States, Italy and Spain provided the acute and convalescent COVID-19 samples. PBMCs, B-cell-depleted T cells, or T cells provided the cDNA or gDNA that made up the material.

Original data processing: Using reference gene primer amplification, nucleated cell counts were estimated. Here immunoSEQ multiplex PCR was the method, and the copy in TCRdb shows in-frame clones only, minus some. The D gene and trimming were derived from the DNA, and the V and J assignments and clone size from that table. Among around 100,000 clones listed, roughly 84% were seen once. The length of the CDR3 is 15 residues. CDR1 LNHDA and CDR2 SQIVND come from the germline V gene (reference sequence). Unmatched junction bases numbered 5, after V lost 6 bases and J lost 0 bases. This clone was seen only once.

The chain has TRBV19 and TRBJ1-3; 7 positions agree with TRBD1. The source of this sequence is a human donor in a cohort sampled during active or convalescent COVID-19. Sequencing was carried out using peripheral blood. In nucleotides, the CDR3 is TGTGCCAGTAGCCCGGACAGGAGCTCTGGAAACACCATATATTTT. Translating it yields CASSPDRSSGNTIYF.